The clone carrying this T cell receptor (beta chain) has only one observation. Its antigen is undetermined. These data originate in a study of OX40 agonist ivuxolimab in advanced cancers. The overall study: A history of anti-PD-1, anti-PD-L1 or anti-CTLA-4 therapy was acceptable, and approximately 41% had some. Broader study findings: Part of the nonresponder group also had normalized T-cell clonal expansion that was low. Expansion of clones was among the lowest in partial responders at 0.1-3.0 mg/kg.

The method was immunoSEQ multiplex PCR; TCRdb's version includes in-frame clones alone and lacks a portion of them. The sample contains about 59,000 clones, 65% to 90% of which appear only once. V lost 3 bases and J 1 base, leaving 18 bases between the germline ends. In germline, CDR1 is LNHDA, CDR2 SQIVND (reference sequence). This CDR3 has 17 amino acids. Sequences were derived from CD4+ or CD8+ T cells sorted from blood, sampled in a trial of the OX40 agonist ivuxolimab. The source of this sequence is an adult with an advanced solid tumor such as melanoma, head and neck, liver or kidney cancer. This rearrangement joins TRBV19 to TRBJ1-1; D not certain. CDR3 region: CASSIYGTKMTNTEAFF. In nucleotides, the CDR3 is TGTGCCAGTAGTATCTATGGTACTAAGATGACGAACACTGAAGCTTTCTTT.